This TCR beta chain was captured in a study of blood T cell repertoires in COVID-19. As handled by the study authors: Amplifying reference gene primers gave estimates of nucleated cell counts. Some clones are missing from TCRdb's copy, which holds only in-frame ones; the method was immunoSEQ multiplex PCR. V and J calls and clone size follow that table, whereas D and trimming were derived from the DNA. Among over 350,000 clones, around 87% were seen once, and the ten largest hold approximately 1%. The table lists this clone with many counts. Other DNA sequences within the sample encode an identical CDR3. The CDR3 runs to 15 residues. Per germline, CDR1 MNHEY and CDR2 SVGAGI. V lost 0 bases and J lost 5; bases outside the gene matches: 5. Cohorts were assigned according to the clinical history that participants reported.

The chain recombines TRBV6-5 with TRBJ1-1; 8 bases agree with TRBD1. This clonotype originated in a woman in her twenties or thirties with acute COVID-19. The specimen was PBMCs or T cells enriched from blood (not recorded which). CDR3 in amino acids: CASSYSQGARTEAFF. CDR3 in DNA: TGTGCCAGCAGTTACTCGCAGGGGGCGAGAACTGAAGCTTTCTTT.